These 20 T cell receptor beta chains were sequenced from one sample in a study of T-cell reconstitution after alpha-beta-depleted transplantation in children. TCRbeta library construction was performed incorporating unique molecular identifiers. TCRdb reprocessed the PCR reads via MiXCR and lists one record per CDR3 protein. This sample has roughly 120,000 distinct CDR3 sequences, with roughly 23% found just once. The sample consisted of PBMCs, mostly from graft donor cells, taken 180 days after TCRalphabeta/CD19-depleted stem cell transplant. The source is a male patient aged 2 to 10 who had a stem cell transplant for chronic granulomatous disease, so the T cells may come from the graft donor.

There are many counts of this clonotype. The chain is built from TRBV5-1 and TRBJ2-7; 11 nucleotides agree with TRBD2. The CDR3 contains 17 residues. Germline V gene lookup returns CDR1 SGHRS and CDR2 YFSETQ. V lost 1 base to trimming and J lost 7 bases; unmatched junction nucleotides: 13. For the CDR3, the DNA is TGCGCCAGCAGCTTGATTGGCGCGACTAGCGGGGATCATGAGCAGTACTTC. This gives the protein CASSLIGATSGDHEQYF.

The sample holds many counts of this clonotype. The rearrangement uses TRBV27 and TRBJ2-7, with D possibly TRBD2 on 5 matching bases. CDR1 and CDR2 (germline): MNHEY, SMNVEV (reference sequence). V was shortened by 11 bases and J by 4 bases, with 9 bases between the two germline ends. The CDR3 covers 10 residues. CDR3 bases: TGTGCCGAGGGAGATTACGAGCAGTACTTC. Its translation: CAEGDYEQYF.

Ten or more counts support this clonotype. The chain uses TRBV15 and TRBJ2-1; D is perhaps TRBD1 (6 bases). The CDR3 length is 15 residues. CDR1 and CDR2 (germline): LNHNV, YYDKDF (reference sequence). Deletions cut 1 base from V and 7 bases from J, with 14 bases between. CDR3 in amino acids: CATSRVGWGRNEQFF. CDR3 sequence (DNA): TGTGCCACCAGCAGAGTAGGTTGGGGGCGGAATGAGCAGTTCTTC.

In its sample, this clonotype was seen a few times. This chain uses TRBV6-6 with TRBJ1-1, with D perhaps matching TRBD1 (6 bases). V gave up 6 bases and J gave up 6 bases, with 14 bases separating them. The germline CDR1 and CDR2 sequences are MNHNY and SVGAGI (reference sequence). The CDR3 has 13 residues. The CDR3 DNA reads TGTGCCAGCAGAACAGGGAGGGAAGCTGAAGCTTTCTTT. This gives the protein CASRTGREAEAFF.

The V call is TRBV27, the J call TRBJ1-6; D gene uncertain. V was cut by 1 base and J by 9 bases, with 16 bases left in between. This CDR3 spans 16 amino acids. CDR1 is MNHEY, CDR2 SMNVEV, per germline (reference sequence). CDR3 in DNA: TGTGCCAGCAGTTTATTTTCGTCGGGGTCAGTTTCACCCCTCCACTTT. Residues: CASSLFSSGSVSPLHF.

CDR3 region: CSARATALFNQPQHF. The CDR3 DNA reads as TGCAGTGCTAGAGCTACGGCCCTTTTTAATCAGCCCCAGCATTTT. V and J are TRBV20-1 and TRBJ1-5; unclear D gene. V lost 1 base, J lost 4 bases, and 14 bases lay in between. Germline CDR1 DFQATT, CDR2 SNEGSKA (reference sequence). The CDR3 is made up of 15 amino acids.

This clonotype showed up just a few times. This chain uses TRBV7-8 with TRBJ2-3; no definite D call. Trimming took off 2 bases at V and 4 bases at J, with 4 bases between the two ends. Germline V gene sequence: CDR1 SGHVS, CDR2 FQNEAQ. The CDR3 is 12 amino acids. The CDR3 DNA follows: TGTGCCAGCAGCTTACAATCAGATACGCAGTATTTT. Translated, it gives CASSLQSDTQYF.

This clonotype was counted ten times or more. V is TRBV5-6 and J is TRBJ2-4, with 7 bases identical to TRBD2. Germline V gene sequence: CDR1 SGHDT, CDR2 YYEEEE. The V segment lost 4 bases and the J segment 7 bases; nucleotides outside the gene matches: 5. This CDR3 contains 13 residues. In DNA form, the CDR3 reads TGTGCCAGCAGCCAAACCGGGGGGAACATTCAGTACTTC. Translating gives CASSQTGGNIQYF.

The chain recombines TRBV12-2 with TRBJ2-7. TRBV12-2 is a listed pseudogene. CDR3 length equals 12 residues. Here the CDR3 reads CASRLREFEQYF. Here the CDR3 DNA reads TGTGCAAGTCGCTTAAGGGAATTCGAGCAGTACTTC.

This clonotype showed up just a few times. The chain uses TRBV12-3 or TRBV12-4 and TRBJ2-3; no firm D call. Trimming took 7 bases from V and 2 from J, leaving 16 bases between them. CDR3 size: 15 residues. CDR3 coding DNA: TGTGCCAGCACCCCCTATGGGTGGGTCACAGATACGCAGTATTTT. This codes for CASTPYGWVTDTQYF.

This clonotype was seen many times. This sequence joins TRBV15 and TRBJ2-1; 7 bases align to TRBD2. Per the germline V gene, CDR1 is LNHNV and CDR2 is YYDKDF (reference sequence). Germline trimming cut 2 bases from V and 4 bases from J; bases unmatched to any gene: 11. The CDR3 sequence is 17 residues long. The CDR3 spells CATSRLFPSGPYNEQFF. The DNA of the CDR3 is TGTGCCACCAGCAGATTATTCCCTAGCGGACCTTACAATGAGCAGTTCTTC. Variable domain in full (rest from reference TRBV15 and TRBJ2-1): DAMVIQNPRYQVTQFGKPVTLSCSQTLNHNVMYWYQQKSSQAPKLLFHYYDKDFNNEADTPDNFQSRRPNTSFCFLDIRSPGLGDTAMYLCATSRLFPSGPYNEQFFGPGTRLTVL.

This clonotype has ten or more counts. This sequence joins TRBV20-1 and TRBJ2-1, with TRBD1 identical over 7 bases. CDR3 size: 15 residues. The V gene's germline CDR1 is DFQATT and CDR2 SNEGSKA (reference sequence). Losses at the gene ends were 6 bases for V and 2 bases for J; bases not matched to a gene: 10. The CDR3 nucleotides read TGCAGTGCCCCCAGGGCAGGGGGTCCCTACAATGAGCAGTTCTTC. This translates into CSAPRAGGPYNEQFF.

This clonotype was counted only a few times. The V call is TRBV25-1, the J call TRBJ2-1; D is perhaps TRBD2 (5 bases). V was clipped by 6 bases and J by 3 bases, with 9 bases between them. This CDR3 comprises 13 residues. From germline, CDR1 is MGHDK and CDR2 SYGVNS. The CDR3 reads CASRGVGYNEQFF. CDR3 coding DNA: TGTGCCAGCAGGGGAGTTGGCTACAATGAGCAGTTCTTC. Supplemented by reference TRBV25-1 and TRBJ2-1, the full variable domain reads EADIYQTPRYLVIGTGKKITLECSQTMGHDKMYWYQQDPGMELHLIHYSYGVNSTEKGDLSSESTVSRIRTEHFPLTLESARPSHTSQYLCASRGVGYNEQFFGPGTRLTVL.

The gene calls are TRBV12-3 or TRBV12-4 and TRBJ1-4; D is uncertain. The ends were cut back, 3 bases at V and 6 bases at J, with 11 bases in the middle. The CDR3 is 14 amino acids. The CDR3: CASSLRRKDEKLFF. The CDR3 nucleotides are TGTGCCAGCAGTTTGCGTCGAAAGGATGAAAAACTGTTTTTT.

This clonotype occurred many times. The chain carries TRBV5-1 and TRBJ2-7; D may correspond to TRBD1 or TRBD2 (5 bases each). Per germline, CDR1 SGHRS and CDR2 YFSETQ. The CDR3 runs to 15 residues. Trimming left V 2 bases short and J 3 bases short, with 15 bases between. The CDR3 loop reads CASSFAPGPNYEQYF. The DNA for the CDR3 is TGCGCCAGCAGCTTCGCCCCGGGACCGAACTACGAGCAGTACTTC.

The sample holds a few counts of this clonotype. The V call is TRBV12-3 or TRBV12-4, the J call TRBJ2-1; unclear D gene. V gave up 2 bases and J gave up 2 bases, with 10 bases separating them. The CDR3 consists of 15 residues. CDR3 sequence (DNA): TGTGCCAGCAGTTTAACCGGGTTCGCCTACAATGAGCAGTTCTTC. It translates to CASSLTGFAYNEQFF.

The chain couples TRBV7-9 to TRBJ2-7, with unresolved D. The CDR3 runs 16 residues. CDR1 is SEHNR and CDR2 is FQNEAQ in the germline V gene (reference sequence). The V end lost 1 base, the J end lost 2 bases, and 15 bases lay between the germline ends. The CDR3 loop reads CASSLVGTLSTYEQYF. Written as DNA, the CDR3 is TGTGCCAGCAGCTTAGTCGGAACCCTCTCCACCTACGAGCAGTACTTC.

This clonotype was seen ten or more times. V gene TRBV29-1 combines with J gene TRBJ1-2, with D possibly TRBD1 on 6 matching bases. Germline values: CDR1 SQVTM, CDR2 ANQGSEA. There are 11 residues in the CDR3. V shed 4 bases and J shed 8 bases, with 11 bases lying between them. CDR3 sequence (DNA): TGCAGCGTTGTCACAAGGGGGGGCTACACCTTC. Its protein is CSVVTRGGYTF.

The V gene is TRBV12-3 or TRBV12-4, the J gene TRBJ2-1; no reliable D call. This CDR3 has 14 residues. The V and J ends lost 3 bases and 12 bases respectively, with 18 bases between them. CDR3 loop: CASSLRTDGDMQFF. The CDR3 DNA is TGTGCCAGCAGTTTGAGGACGGACGGAGATATGCAGTTCTTC.

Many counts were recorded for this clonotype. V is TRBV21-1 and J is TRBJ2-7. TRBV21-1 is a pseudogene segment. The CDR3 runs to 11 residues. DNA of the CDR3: TGTGCCAGCTCTGCCGACTACGAGCAGTACTTC. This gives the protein CASSADYEQYF.